Below are 32 T cell receptor beta chains sequenced from a single sample in a study of T cell repertoires in ileal Crohn's disease. Indicated time point: inflamed ileum from the surgical specimen. The table came from immunoSEQ multiplex PCR; TCRdb's copy has only in-frame clones and leaves some out. Here the sample spans around 15,000 clones, 80% to 95% being singletons. The material sequenced was ileal tissue. The receptors were sampled from an adult with Crohn's disease.

The chain combines TRBV28 with TRBJ2-7, with TRBD1 matching over 9 bases. Germline assignment: CDR1 MDHEN and CDR2 SYDVKM. The CDR3 spans 14 residues. V lost 8 bases to trimming and J lost 2 bases; unmatched junction nucleotides: 7. CDR3 DNA sequence: TGTGCCAGCGGGGACAGGGTTTCAGCCTACGAGCAGTACTTC. Its translation: CASGDRVSAYEQYF.

The genes are TRBV28 and TRBJ2-2; D uncertain. The CDR3 runs to 15 residues. Germline CDR1 is MDHEN and CDR2 is SYDVKM. The V end lost 4 bases, the J end lost 5 bases, and 14 bases lay between the germline ends. The CDR3, as DNA: TGTGCCAGCAGTTCCTTGACTCCGTTTACCGGGGAGCTGTTTTTT. It is translated as CASSSLTPFTGELFF.

The CDR3, as DNA: TGTGCCAGCAGCTCGGGACAGCACTCCTACGAGCAGTACTTC. This sequence encodes CASSSGQHSYEQYF. V is TRBV7-9 and J is TRBJ2-7; 7 nucleotides line up with TRBD1. Trimming cost V 4 bases and J 0 bases; bases outside gene matches: 3. This CDR3 is 14 amino acids long. The germline gives CDR1 SEHNR, CDR2 FQNEAQ (reference sequence).

This clone appeared once. The chain couples TRBV6-5 to TRBJ1-1; TRBD1 aligns across 7 bases. Losses at the gene ends were 6 bases for V and 3 bases for J; bases not matched to a gene: 7. The CDR3 extends over 14 amino acids. CDR1 is MNHEY, CDR2 SVGAGI, per germline. The CDR3 protein is CASSLTGVHTEAFF. The CDR3 nucleotides are TGTGCCAGCAGCCTTACAGGGGTTCACACTGAAGCTTTCTTT.

CDR3 region: CASSYSDRGPYGYTF. CDR3 nucleotides: TGTGCCAGCAGTTACTCGGACAGGGGGCCCTATGGCTACACCTTC. The chain carries TRBV6-6 and TRBJ1-2; 11 bases fit TRBD1. The CDR3 has 15 amino acids. Germline V gives CDR1 MNHNY, CDR2 SVGAGI (reference sequence). V gave up 0 bases and J gave up 4 bases; unmatched junction bases: 1.

This rearrangement joins TRBV2 to TRBJ2-6, with 8 bases lining up with TRBD1. The germline CDR1 and CDR2 sequences are SNHLY and FYNNEI. V dropped 7 bases and J dropped 2; count of bases not matched to a gene: 7. This CDR3 has 16 residues. The CDR3 DNA reads as TGTGCCAGCACCCTAGACAGGGGCGCTGGGGCCAACGTCCTGACTTTC. It yields the protein CASTLDRGAGANVLTF.

This clone was recorded a few times. This chain uses TRBV30 with TRBJ1-4; D unresolved. Germline CDR1 GTSNPN, CDR2 SVGIG (reference sequence). V was cut by 0 bases and J by 4 bases, with 6 bases left in between. The CDR3 runs 13 residues. CDR3 sequence (DNA): TGTGCCTGGAGTGTAAATAGTAATGAAAAACTGTTTTTT. Residues: CAWSVNSNEKLFF.

The V and J genes are TRBV5-6 and TRBJ1-3; TRBD1 matches 9 bases. The CDR3 consists of 17 residues. The V gene's germline CDR1 is SGHDT and CDR2 YYEEEE. V trimming: 4 bases; J trimming: 3 bases; junction bases outside the gene matches: 11. The CDR3 reads CASSHWAGTGFGNTIYF. The CDR3 DNA sequence: TGTGCCAGCAGCCATTGGGCCGGGACAGGGTTTGGAAACACCATATATTTT.

The chain combines TRBV5-1 with TRBJ2-1; perhaps TRBD2 as D (5 bases). CDR1 SGHRS and CDR2 YFSETQ come from the germline V gene. Trimming took 4 bases from V and 9 from J, leaving 11 bases between them. This CDR3 region has 12 residues. This chain's CDR3 is CASSETGVEQFF. CDR3 nucleotide sequence: TGCGCCAGCAGCGAAACCGGGGTTGAGCAGTTCTTC.

V is TRBV4-1 and J is TRBJ1-1; 12 bases are a match to TRBD1. The CDR3 totals 17 residues. With 1 base clipped from V and 4 bases from J, the junction kept 7 bases outside the gene matches. Germline values: CDR1 MGHRA, CDR2 YSYEKL. CDR3 in amino acids: CASSQALGTGGVTEAFF. CDR3 DNA sequence: TGCGCCAGCAGCCAAGCCTTAGGGACAGGGGGCGTCACTGAAGCTTTCTTT.

The V call is TRBV5-6, the J call TRBJ1-2; 8 bases line up with TRBD1. CDR1 SGHDT and CDR2 YYEEEE come from the germline V gene. This CDR3 region has 14 residues. After removal of 4 bases from V and 4 bases from J, the junction contained 6 bases not matched to a gene. CDR3: CASSLAGTGYGYTF. For the CDR3, the DNA is TGTGCCAGCAGCCTGGCAGGGACAGGCTATGGCTACACCTTC.

The chain recombines TRBV12-5 with TRBJ2-1; 7 bases are a match to TRBD1. Germline CDR1 LGHNT, CDR2 FRNRAP. V shed 5 bases, J shed 4 bases, and the junction held 2 bases outside the gene matches. The CDR3 extends over 13 amino acids. The CDR3 coding sequence is TGTGCTAGTGGTATGGGACAGTACAATGAGCAGTTCTTC. It encodes CASGMGQYNEQFF.

The chain combines TRBV28 with TRBJ1-4, with TRBD1 as a possible D gene (6 bases). The CDR3 covers 15 residues. Germline V lookup: CDR1 MDHEN, CDR2 SYDVKM. V dropped 3 bases and J dropped 8 bases, with 16 bases sitting between them. The CDR3 nucleotides are TGTGCCAGCAGTTTGCCCGAGGGGGGGATAGAAAAACTGTTTTTT. It is translated as CASSLPEGGIEKLFF.

This chain joins TRBV7-6 and TRBJ2-1, with 10 bases identical to TRBD2. The CDR3 covers 17 residues. CDR1 and CDR2 from the germline V gene are SGHVS and FNYEAQ. The trim removed 5 bases at V and 4 bases at J, leaving 11 bases unmatched. This CDR3 reads CASSQTQLAGPYNEQFF. The CDR3 DNA follows: TGTGCCAGCAGCCAAACCCAACTAGCGGGACCTTACAATGAGCAGTTCTTC.

The V and J genes are TRBV19 and TRBJ1-1; weak D call: TRBD1 (6 bases). Between the trimmed V and J ends, which lost 5 bases and 7 bases, there was a span of 11 bases. Germline CDR1 LNHDA, CDR2 SQIVND (reference sequence). The CDR3 has 12 amino acids. The CDR3 spells CASSFEQGEAFF. In DNA, the CDR3 is TGTGCCAGTAGTTTCGAACAGGGTGAAGCTTTCTTT.

J is TRBJ2-7 and V is TRBV28; D remains unclear. V was cut by 5 bases and J by 2 bases, with 4 bases left in between. The germline gives CDR1 MDHEN, CDR2 SYDVKM. The CDR3 runs 11 residues. The CDR3 is CASSLAYEQYF. For the CDR3, the DNA is TGTGCCAGCAGTCTTGCCTACGAGCAGTACTTC.

The chain has TRBV7-6 and TRBJ2-5; 8 nucleotides match TRBD2. The CDR3 has 18 amino acids. Germline trimming cut 1 base from V and 1 base from J; bases unmatched to any gene: 11. CDR1 and CDR2 from the germline V gene are SGHVS and FNYEAQ. CDR3: CASSLGAGAGGTQETQYF. The CDR3 DNA follows: TGTGCCAGCAGCTTAGGGGCTGGCGCGGGGGGTACCCAAGAGACCCAGTACTTC.

The chain links TRBV5-1 to TRBJ2-5; D not certain. Trimming removed 0 bases from V and 2 bases from J, with 11 bases in between. This CDR3 is 15 amino acids long. Germline V gene sequence: CDR1 SGHRS, CDR2 YFSETQ. The CDR3 coding sequence is TGCGCCAGCAGCTTGGCCGTAGGCATGCAAGAGACCCAGTACTTC. It encodes CASSLAVGMQETQYF. The variable domain in full, with the rest retrieved from reference TRBV5-1 and TRBJ2-5, is KAGVTQTPRYLIKTRGQQVTLSCSPISGHRSVSWYQQTPGQGLQFLFEYFSETQRNKGNFPGRFSGRQFSNSRSEMNVSTLELGDSALYLCASSLAVGMQETQYFGPGTRLLVL.

This chain uses TRBV4-3 with TRBJ2-5, with TRBD2 matching 7 bases. V lost 0 bases to trimming and J lost 7 bases; unmatched junction nucleotides: 2. Germline V lookup: CDR1 LGHNA, CDR2 YSLEER. The CDR3 has 13 residues. The CDR3, as DNA: TGCGCCAGCAGCCAAGATGGGGGGGGGACCCAGTACTTC. Translating gives CASSQDGGGTQYF.

The genes are TRBV18 and TRBJ2-5; TRBD1 matches 9 bases. J was trimmed by 5 bases and V by 2 bases; bases with no gene match: 9. CDR1 and CDR2 (germline): KGHSH, LQKENI. The CDR3 has 16 amino acids. CDR3 in amino acids: CASSPAPGQGWETQYF. The CDR3 nucleotides read TGTGCCAGCTCACCAGCCCCGGGACAGGGCTGGGAGACCCAGTACTTC.

This clone was seen once. V gene TRBV5-1 combines with J gene TRBJ2-2; D not certain. The V gene's germline CDR1 is SGHRS and CDR2 YFSETQ. V was clipped by 3 bases and J by 0 bases, with 24 bases between them. This CDR3 spans 20 amino acids. The CDR3 DNA reads TGCGCCAGCAGCTACCCTGGACGCCACATAACGCAGTCGAACACCGGGGAGCTGTTTTTT. This encodes CASSYPGRHITQSNTGELFF.

The chain joins TRBV5-1 to TRBJ1-1; 11 positions match TRBD1. The CDR3 covers 14 residues. In germline, CDR1 is SGHRS, CDR2 YFSETQ. Trimming took 0 bases from V and 11 from J; bases not matched to a gene: 6. The CDR3 region is CASSLDGQGARAFF. The CDR3 DNA reads TGCGCCAGCAGCTTGGATGGACAGGGGGCAAGGGCTTTCTTT.

With respect to this clone: Other DNA sequences in the same sample also yield this CDR3. The chain links TRBV6-5 to TRBJ2-7; the D gene is possibly TRBD2 (6 bases). The CDR3 is 11 amino acids. Looked up from germline, CDR1 is MNHEY and CDR2 is SVGAGI. V lost 6 bases and J 3 bases, leaving 6 bases between the germline ends. In DNA form, the CDR3 reads TGTGCCAGCAGGCGGGACTACGAGCAGTACTTC. Protein product: CASRRDYEQYF.

The rearrangement uses TRBV6-5 and TRBJ1-6; 9 bases fit TRBD1. V gave up 6 bases and J gave up 2 bases; unmatched junction bases: 2. Germline V gene sequence: CDR1 MNHEY, CDR2 SVGAGI. This CDR3 region has 15 residues. CDR3 DNA: TGTGCCAGCAGGGACAGGGGCGCCTATAATTCACCCCTCCACTTT. This codes for CASRDRGAYNSPLHF.

The gene calls are TRBV19 and TRBJ1-4; TRBD1 is a possible D gene (5 bases). Deletions cut 10 bases from V and 2 bases from J, with 11 bases between. This CDR3 is built from 13 residues. Germline loops: CDR1 LNHDA, CDR2 SQIVND (reference sequence). CDR3 in DNA: TGTGCCAATGCAGGGTCCACTAATGAAAAACTGTTTTTT. It translates to CANAGSTNEKLFF.

The chain joins TRBV9 to TRBJ2-3, with TRBD2 matching over 9 bases. Looked up from germline, CDR1 is SGDLS and CDR2 is YYNGEE. The CDR3 is 15 residues long. The J segment lost 2 bases and the V segment lost 4 bases, leaving 5 bases of the junction unmatched. CDR3 residues: CASSPSGGYTDTQYF. For the CDR3, the DNA is TGTGCCAGCAGCCCCAGCGGGGGGTACACAGATACGCAGTATTTT. Full variable domain (outside the CDR3, taken from reference TRBV9 and TRBJ2-3): DSGVTQTPKHLITATGQRVTLRCSPRSGDLSVYWYQQSLDQGLQFLIQYYNGEERAKGNILERFSAQQFPDLHSELNLSSLELGDSALYFCASSPSGGYTDTQYFGPGTRLTVL.

This sequence joins TRBV2 and TRBJ1-2, with D perhaps matching TRBD1 (6 bases). This CDR3 region has 13 residues. Germline CDR1 SNHLY, CDR2 FYNNEI. The V end was cut by 5 bases, the J end by 8 bases, with 15 bases between. The CDR3 sequence: CASSTTGPSGYTF. The CDR3 coding sequence is TGTGCCAGCAGTACGACAGGCCCGTCGGGCTACACCTTC.

This chain links TRBV6-5 with TRBJ1-2; D gene unclear. Germline V gene lookup returns CDR1 MNHEY and CDR2 SVGAGI. This CDR3 has 13 residues. Trimming cost V 2 bases and J 2 bases, with 6 bases left between them. The CDR3 here is CASSYDGNYGYTF. The DNA of the CDR3 is TGTGCCAGCAGTTACGACGGGAACTATGGCTACACCTTC.

V usage is TRBV6-5 and J usage is TRBJ2-1; the match to TRBD1 covers 7 bases. V was pared by 5 bases and J by 7 bases, with 5 bases of the junction left unmatched. CDR1 MNHEY and CDR2 SVGAGI come from the germline V gene. The CDR3 is made up of 13 amino acids. The CDR3 DNA reads TGTGCCAGCAGTCCAATGGGACAGAATGAGCAGTTCTTC. Residues: CASSPMGQNEQFF.

The CDR3 region is CASSDQLAGLEQFF. The CDR3 nucleotides read TGCGCCAGCAGTGACCAACTGGCTGGACTTGAGCAGTTCTTC. The rearrangement joins TRBV10-2 to TRBJ2-1, with D tentatively TRBD2 (5 bases). Germline V gene sequence: CDR1 WSHSY, CDR2 SAAADI. V was trimmed by 3 bases and J by 9 bases, leaving 15 bases between them. The CDR3 is made up of 14 amino acids.

The chain is built from TRBV7-2 and TRBJ2-5; D is unresolved. Per the germline V gene, CDR1 is SGHTA and CDR2 is FQGNSA. CDR3 length: 12 residues. Trimming removed 4 bases at V and 5 bases at J, with 8 bases between. Here the CDR3 DNA reads TGTGCCAGCAGCTCTAGTCAGGAGACCCAGTACTTC. Its protein is CASSSSQETQYF. Supplemented by reference TRBV7-2 and TRBJ2-5, the full variable domain reads GAGVSQSPSNKVTEKGKDVELRCDPISGHTALYWYRQSLGQGLEFLIYFQGNSAPDKSGLPSDRFSAERTGGSVSTLTIQRTQQEDSAVYLCASSSSQETQYFGPGTRLLVL.

The chain links TRBV28 to TRBJ2-7; the D gene is possibly TRBD1 (5 bases). The CDR3 runs 12 residues. Germline CDR1 and CDR2: MDHEN and SYDVKM. V was pared by 5 bases and J by 2 bases, with 7 bases between. The CDR3: CASSRQTYEQYF. CDR3 in DNA: TGTGCCAGCAGTCGACAGACCTACGAGCAGTACTTC.